This T cell receptor beta chain was sequenced in a study of blood T cells in healthy people across ages. Primed by a sample-barcoded 5' primer and a J-beta primer mix, a second PCR proceeded for 7 to 11 cycles. A single record per CDR3 protein comes from TCRdb applying MiXCR to the 5' RACE reads. The sample has roughly 730,000 distinct CDR3 sequences, around three fifths seen once. Study-wide results and caveats: Diversity of TCR beta correlated strongly with naive T cell percentage.

The CDR3 runs to 16 residues. V was pared by 5 bases and J by 3 bases, with 10 bases of the junction left unmatched. From germline, CDR1 is KGHSH and CDR2 LQKENI. Comments on this clonotype: Its antigen is not identified.

The sequenced sample consisted of blood. The origin of this receptor is a man aged 35 to 55 in good health. This chain connects TRBV18 to TRBJ2-5; 9 bases are shared with TRBD1. DNA of the CDR3: TGTGCCAGCTCAGAGAACAGGGGGCGCGGAGAAGAGACCCAGTACTTC. Translating it yields CASSENRGRGEETQYF.